The rows below give T cell receptor beta chains drawn from one sample of a study of Ad26.COV2.S vaccination and SARS-CoV-2 variants. Measured with immunoSEQ multiplex PCR; TCRdb has only the in-frame clones, and not every one. The data contain over 200,000 clones, 88% of them singletons. The material sequenced was peripheral blood, taken in a trial of Ad26.COV2.S vaccine versus placebo. The receptors derive from a person between 18 and 59 years old who received the Ad26.COV2.S COVID-19 vaccine or a placebo. The CDR3 runs from the conserved cysteine through the conserved F or W. The D gene is left open where the match is weak. A row's size may be missing; if present it is once, few, many or a size class.

j_gene	abundance	v_gene	d_gene	CDR3aa	CDR3nt
TRBJ1-2	-	TRBV27	TRBD1	CASSYTGGHGYTF	TGTGCCAGCAGTTACACAGGGGGCCATGGCTACACCTTC
TRBJ1-1	few	TRBV3-1/TRBV3-2	-	CASSQTPGNTEAFF	TGTGCCAGCAGCCAAACCCCCGGGAACACTGAAGCTTTCTTT
TRBJ2-1	-	TRBV29-1	TRBD2	CSVASGSFPSSYNEQFF	TGCAGCGTCGCTAGCGGGAGTTTCCCCAGCTCCTACAATGAGCAGTTCTTC
TRBJ1-1	once	TRBV4-3	-	CASSQDRGYTEAFF	TGCGCCAGCAGCCAAGATCGAGGGTACACTGAAGCTTTCTTT
TRBJ2-2	many	TRBV7-2	-	CASSLGRYQGTGELFF	TGTGCCAGCAGCTTAGGGAGATATCAAGGAACCGGGGAGCTGTTTTTT
TRBJ1-1	-	TRBV9	-	CASSVGAGSLNTEAFF	TGTGCCAGCAGCGTTGGGGCAGGATCCCTGAACACTGAAGCTTTCTTT
TRBJ1-5	-	TRBV7-5	-	CARSLVGQPQHF	TGTGCCAGAAGCTTAGTGGGTCAGCCCCAGCATTTT
TRBJ2-5	-	TRBV27	TRBD2	CASSLGGGYQETQYF	TGTGCCAGCAGTTTGGGGGGGGGATATCAAGAGACCCAGTACTTC
TRBJ2-5	-	TRBV18	TRBD2	CASSPGTSGRGETQYF	TGTGCCAGCTCACCCGGGACTAGCGGGAGAGGGGAGACCCAGTACTTC
TRBJ1-1	-	TRBV7-2	TRBD1	CASSLVVPGQGKPEAFF	TGTGCCAGCAGCTTAGTGGTCCCGGGACAGGGTAAGCCTGAAGCTTTCTTT
TRBJ2-2	-	TRBV5-4	TRBD1	CASSLAGTGAGELFF	TGTGCCAGCAGCTTGGCCGGGACAGGGGCCGGGGAGCTGTTTTTT
TRBJ2-7	-	TRBV9	-	CASSVGQATYEQYF	TGTGCCAGCAGCGTCGGGCAGGCCACCTACGAGCAGTACTTC
TRBJ1-5	-	TRBV19	TRBD1	CASSILVSGGLNQPQHF	TGTGCCAGTAGTATTTTGGTGTCAGGGGGCTTAAATCAGCCCCAGCATTTT
TRBJ2-2	-	TRBV9	-	CASSVGGIATGELFF	TGTGCCAGCAGCGTAGGTGGGATAGCCACCGGGGAGCTGTTTTTT
TRBJ2-3	-	TRBV7-5	-	CARSAPLAGAIHTQYF	TGTGCCAGAAGCGCACCCCTAGCGGGGGCGATCCATACGCAGTATTTT
TRBJ2-7	-	TRBV15	TRBD1	CATSTPRGPEQYF	TGTGCCACCAGCACCCCAAGGGGGCCCGAGCAGTACTTC
TRBJ1-5	-	TRBV4-1	-	CASSQGSMAGPRYSNQPQHF	TGCGCCAGCAGCCAAGGATCAATGGCAGGGCCACGGTATAGCAATCAGCCCCAGCATTTT
TRBJ2-3	-	TRBV12-5	TRBD2	CASAPSGWADTQYF	TGTGCTAGTGCCCCTAGCGGTTGGGCAGATACGCAGTATTTT
TRBJ2-7	-	TRBV19	-	CASSRGGIAYEQYF	TGTGCCAGCTCGAGGGGAGGCATAGCCTACGAGCAGTACTTC
TRBJ2-7	-	TRBV21-1	-	CASNPTGDGYEQYF	TGTGCCAGCAACCCGACAGGGGACGGCTACGAGCAGTACTTC
TRBJ2-7	once	TRBV18	TRBD2	CASSPPGLAASYEQYF	TGTGCCAGCTCACCACCGGGACTAGCGGCCTCCTACGAGCAGTACTTC
TRBJ1-4	-	TRBV7-8	-	CASSPFGHRILTNEKLFF	TGTGCCAGCAGCCCATTCGGACACAGGATACTAACTAATGAAAAACTGTTTTTT
TRBJ1-2	once	TRBV28	-	CASSFDTHYGYTF	TGTGCCAGCAGTTTTGACACCCACTATGGCTACACCTTC
TRBJ2-1	-	TRBV7-3	-	CASSLTLGTLNEQFF	TGTGCCAGCAGCTTAACCTTAGGTACCCTCAATGAGCAGTTCTTC
TRBJ2-1	-	TRBV2	TRBD2	CASRDLAGGNEQFF	TGTGCCAGCAGGGACCTAGCGGGGGGGAATGAGCAGTTCTTC
TRBJ2-1	-	TRBV2	TRBD2	CASTDWTSGGNNEQFF	TGTGCCAGCACAGACTGGACTAGCGGGGGTAACAATGAGCAGTTCTTC
TRBJ1-2	-	TRBV28	-	CASARQFNYGYTF	TGTGCCAGCGCCCGACAGTTTAACTATGGCTACACCTTC
TRBJ2-2	-	TRBV28	-	CAGQGPNTGELFF	TGTGCCGGCCAGGGGCCAAACACCGGGGAGCTGTTTTTT
TRBJ2-3	-	TRBV5-1	-	CASSPLAVGDTQYF	TGCGCCAGCAGCCCTCTCGCGGTAGGGGATACGCAGTATTTT
TRBJ2-3	-	TRBV2	TRBD2	CARGGSRSTDTQYF	TGTGCCAGGGGGGGGTCCCGAAGCACAGATACGCAGTATTTT
TRBJ2-7	-	TRBV6-5	-	CASSYQLLGNEQYF	TGTGCCAGCAGTTACCAACTTTTGGGCAACGAGCAGTACTTC
TRBJ2-2	-	TRBV18	-	CASSPVRGNTGELFF	TGTGCCAGCTCACCGGTTAGAGGGAACACCGGGGAGCTGTTTTTT
TRBJ1-4	-	TRBV6-1	-	CASSENQAGGEKLFF	TGTGCCAGCAGTGAAAATCAGGCCGGGGGCGAAAAACTGTTTTTT
TRBJ2-3	-	TRBV12-3/TRBV12-4	-	CASSISNTQYF	TGTGCCAGCAGTATCAGTAATACGCAGTATTTT
TRBJ1-5	few	TRBV29-1	-	CSVATDSNQPQHF	TGCAGCGTGGCGACAGATAGCAATCAGCCCCAGCATTTT
TRBJ1-2	once	TRBV7-2	-	CASSESPGARYGYTF	TGTGCCAGCAGCGAAAGCCCGGGGGCGCGCTATGGCTACACCTTC
TRBJ2-5	-	TRBV4-1	TRBD1	CASSQVLQGQETQYF	TGCGCCAGCAGCCAAGTTTTACAGGGGCAAGAGACCCAGTACTTC
TRBJ2-2	-	TRBV4-2	TRBD2	CASSGPRTSWTGELFF	TGTGCCAGCAGCGGCCCGAGGACTAGTTGGACCGGGGAGCTGTTTTTT
TRBJ1-1	-	TRBV28	-	CASRRDGNTEAFF	TGTGCCAGCAGACGTGACGGAAACACTGAAGCTTTCTTT
TRBJ2-3	-	TRBV21-1	-	CASSKDLGLAGGRSDTQYF	TGTGCCAGCAGCAAAGATTTGGGACTAGCGGGAGGACGCTCAGATACGCAGTATTTT
TRBJ1-6	few	TRBV27	-	CASSWGDRYSPLHF	TGTGCCAGCAGTTGGGGGGACCGATATTCACCCCTCCACTTT
TRBJ1-2	-	TRBV7-8	-	CASSLTVNYGYTF	TGTGCCAGCAGCTTGACAGTAAACTATGGCTACACCTTC
TRBJ2-6	-	TRBV5-1	-	CASSLLLQASGANVLTF	TGCGCCAGCAGTCTCTTACTCCAGGCTTCTGGGGCCAACGTCCTGACTTTC
TRBJ1-1	once	TRBV28	TRBD1	CASSLASRTGVNTEAFF	TGTGCCAGCAGTTTGGCTTCCCGGACAGGAGTGAACACTGAAGCTTTCTTT
TRBJ1-1	-	TRBV7-3	-	CASSSTVNTEAFF	TGTGCCAGCAGCTCTACAGTTAACACTGAAGCTTTCTTT
TRBJ2-5	-	TRBV24-1	-	CATSGLLQGNDQETQYF	TGTGCCACCAGTGGCTTACTTCAGGGAAATGACCAAGAGACCCAGTACTTC
TRBJ2-7	-	TRBV4-3	-	CASSQETLRGRATYEQYF	TGCGCCAGCAGCCAAGAGACCCTCAGGGGGAGGGCCACCTACGAGCAGTACTTC
TRBJ1-6	-	TRBV9	-	CASSVATGPSYNSPLHF	TGTGCCAGCAGCGTAGCTACAGGCCCCTCCTATAATTCACCCCTCCACTTT
TRBJ2-2	-	TRBV7-3	TRBD2	CASSLRSSGTSGELFF	TGTGCCAGCAGCTTAAGATCTAGCGGGACCTCCGGGGAGCTGTTTTTT
TRBJ2-7	-	TRBV2	-	CASSVGRTNYEQYF	TGTGCCAGCAGTGTGGGCAGGACAAACTACGAGCAGTACTTC
TRBJ2-2	-	TRBV7-8	-	CASSSHGNTGELFF	TGTGCCAGCAGCTCTCACGGGAACACCGGGGAGCTGTTTTTT
TRBJ2-7	-	TRBV12-3/TRBV12-4	TRBD1	CASSDRVSYEQYF	TGTGCCAGCAGTGACAGGGTCTCCTACGAGCAGTACTTC
TRBJ1-2	few	TRBV5-6	-	CASSWEEGVGANYGYTF	TGTGCCAGCAGCTGGGAAGAAGGGGTAGGGGCTAACTATGGCTACACCTTC
TRBJ1-5	-	TRBV29-1	-	CSATSGSNQPQHF	TGCAGCGCTACCAGCGGGAGCAATCAGCCCCAGCATTTT
TRBJ1-4	few	TRBV5-3	-	CARSERGWEKLFF	TGTGCCAGAAGCGAGAGGGGTTGGGAAAAACTGTTTTTT
TRBJ2-7	few	TRBV28	-	CASSWVGTYEQYF	TGTGCCAGCAGTTGGGTCGGAACCTACGAGCAGTACTTC
TRBJ1-2	-	TRBV4-1	-	CASSPPGGYGYTF	TGCGCCAGCAGCCCCCCAGGCGGCTATGGCTACACCTTC
TRBJ2-7	-	TRBV18	-	CASSSPARPYYEQYF	TGTGCCAGCTCATCCCCAGCGCGACCTTACTACGAGCAGTACTTC
TRBJ1-2	-	TRBV21-1	-	CASSKTPDCYGYTF	TGTGCCAGCAGCAAAACCCCGGACTGCTATGGCTACACCTTC
TRBJ2-2	-	TRBV4-3	TRBD2	CASSQESLAGAGELFF	TGCGCCAGCAGCCAAGAATCCCTAGCGGGAGCCGGGGAGCTGTTTTTT